This TCR beta chain was sequenced during a study of cytotoxic CD8 clonotypes in ibrutinib-treated CLL. Study at large: Results showed 25 or so partial and 2 complete responses; following median roughly 70 months, approximately 14 remained remitted, approximately twelve advanced. Mean per-sample yields comprised roughly 260,000 productive templates and 94,082 productive rearrangements. Response material was collected after a median around 12 months of treatment, range 6 to 36.

Assay used: immunoSEQ multiplex PCR; TCRdb lists only in-frame clones, some missing. The data show around 130,000 clones, approximately 80% seen once. This CDR3 comprises 12 residues. From germline, CDR1 is ENHRY and CDR2 SYGVKD. Study-wide findings and caveats: At progression, clonality fell back toward baseline after rising at ibrutinib response.

This clone has a handful of counts. The antigen is unknown. Mismatch with germline at one junction end may stem from a read error. This sequence joins TRBV10-3 and TRBJ1-1, with TRBD1 matching over 8 bases. The material sequenced was PBMCs, taken after 24 months of ibrutinib treatment. The clonotype originates from a human donor with chronic lymphocytic leukemia. This CDR3 is CAISGSGGEKVF. CDR3 sequence (DNA): TGTGCCATCTCTGGGTCAGGGGGCGAGAAGGTCTTT.